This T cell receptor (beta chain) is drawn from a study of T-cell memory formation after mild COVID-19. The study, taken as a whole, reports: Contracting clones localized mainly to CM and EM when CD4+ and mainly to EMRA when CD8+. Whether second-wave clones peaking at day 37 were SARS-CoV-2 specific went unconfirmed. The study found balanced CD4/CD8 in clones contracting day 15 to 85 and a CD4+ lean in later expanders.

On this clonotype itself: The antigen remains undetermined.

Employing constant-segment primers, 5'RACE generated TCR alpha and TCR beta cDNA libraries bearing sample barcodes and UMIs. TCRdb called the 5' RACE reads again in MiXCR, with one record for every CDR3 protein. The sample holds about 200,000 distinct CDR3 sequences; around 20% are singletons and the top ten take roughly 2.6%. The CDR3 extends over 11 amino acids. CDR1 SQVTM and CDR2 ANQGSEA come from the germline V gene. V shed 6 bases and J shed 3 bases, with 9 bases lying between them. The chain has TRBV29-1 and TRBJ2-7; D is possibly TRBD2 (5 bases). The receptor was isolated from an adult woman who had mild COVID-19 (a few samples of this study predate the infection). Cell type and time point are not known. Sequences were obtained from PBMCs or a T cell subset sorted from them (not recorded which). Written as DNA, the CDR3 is TGCAGCGTGGGCGGGTACTACGAGCAGTACTTC. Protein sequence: CSVGGYYEQYF.